The 10 T cell receptor beta chains below were found in one sample sequenced in a study of chemoradiotherapy in HPV16-positive cancers. The protocol was immunoSEQ multiplex PCR, while the TCRdb copy is restricted to in-frame clones and leaves out a portion. Here the sample spans about 650 clones, roughly 77% being singletons. The sample in question was tumor tissue, obtained from a patient who underwent chemoradiotherapy. The source of these receptors is a human donor with HPV-associated anogenital cancer.

This clone was detected once. The J gene is TRBJ2-1, the V gene TRBV6-4, with TRBD1 as a possible D gene (6 bases). Trimming removed 6 bases at V and 7 bases at J, with 16 bases between. Per germline, CDR1 MRHNA and CDR2 SNTAGT. The CDR3 is made up of 14 amino acids. The CDR3, as DNA: TGTGCCAGCAGCCAGGGGCCCGAATGGAATGAGCAGTTCTTC. Encoded protein: CASSQGPEWNEQFF.

The chain joins TRBV5-1 to TRBJ2-6; D is undetermined. Germline CDR1 SGHRS, CDR2 YFSETQ. The V and J ends lost 3 bases and 0 bases respectively, with 10 bases between them. This CDR3 is 16 amino acids long. The DNA for the CDR3 is TGCGCCAGCAGCTGGACGGGTGGCTCTGGGGCCAACGTCCTGACTTTC. This translates into CASSWTGGSGANVLTF.

The rearrangement joins TRBV28 to TRBJ1-1, with 7 bases aligning to TRBD1. Germline loops: CDR1 MDHEN, CDR2 SYDVKM. V trimming: 6 bases; J trimming: 2 bases; junction bases outside the gene matches: 6. CDR3 length: 14 residues. The CDR3 sequence: CASRPGGVNTEAFF. CDR3 sequence (DNA): TGTGCCAGCAGGCCAGGGGGTGTTAACACTGAAGCTTTCTTT.

This clone was seen a handful of times. The V call is TRBV5-1, the J call TRBJ1-3; D uncertain. This CDR3 region has 17 residues. V was cut by 1 base and J by 2 bases, with 16 bases left in between. Germline CDR1 is SGHRS and CDR2 is YFSETQ. DNA for the CDR3: TGCGCCAGCAGCTTGCTAACTCCCCTAGAGCCTGGAAACACCATATATTTT. Translated: CASSLLTPLEPGNTIYF.

The V and J genes are TRBV6-1 and TRBJ1-5, with TRBD1 identical over 11 bases. This CDR3 region has 15 residues. V was pared by 4 bases and J by 6 bases, with 5 bases of the junction left unmatched. Germline V gives CDR1 MNHNS, CDR2 SASEGT. The chain's CDR3 is CASSAGQGEGQPQHF. In DNA form, the CDR3 reads TGTGCCAGCAGTGCGGGACAGGGGGAGGGTCAGCCCCAGCATTTT.

The chain carries TRBV6-5 and TRBJ2-7; D might be TRBD1 or TRBD2, each matching 5 bases. This CDR3 has 15 residues. Trimming took off 6 bases at V and 4 bases at J, with 19 bases between the two ends. CDR1 is MNHEY, CDR2 SVGAGI, per germline. This CDR3 is CASSPFPGDRYEQYF. The CDR3 nucleotides read TGTGCCAGCAGCCCCTTCCCCGGGGACCGATACGAGCAGTACTTC.

The V and J genes are TRBV5-4 and TRBJ2-7; 9 bases match TRBD2. Per the germline V gene, CDR1 is SGHNT and CDR2 is YYREEE (reference sequence). Trimming at V came to 3 bases and at J to 2 bases, leaving 15 bases not matched to a gene. The CDR3 is made up of 18 amino acids. The CDR3 protein is CASSSLSALAGGPYEQYF. CDR3 in DNA: TGTGCCAGCAGCTCACTATCGGCCCTGGCGGGAGGGCCCTACGAGCAGTACTTC.

The rearrangement uses TRBV5-1 and TRBJ2-2; D is perhaps TRBD2 (5 bases). CDR3 length equals 16 residues. In germline, CDR1 is SGHRS, CDR2 YFSETQ. The V end lost 0 bases, the J end lost 2 bases, and 11 bases lay between the germline ends. The CDR3: CASSLAEGYNTGELFF. For the CDR3, the DNA is TGCGCCAGCAGCTTGGCCGAGGGCTACAACACCGGGGAGCTGTTTTTT.

Only a few counts were recorded for this clone. J is TRBJ2-3 and V is TRBV4-2, with TRBD2 as a possible D gene (5 bases). The CDR3 is 17 amino acids. Trimming left V 0 bases short and J 0 bases short, with 13 bases between. The germline gives CDR1 LGHNA, CDR2 YNFKEQ. CDR3 sequence (DNA): TGTGCCAGCAGCCAAGATTTATGGGGAGAGAGCACAGATACGCAGTATTTT. Translation gives CASSQDLWGESTDTQYF.

This chain links TRBV9 with TRBJ2-3; unclear D gene. Trimming stripped 3 bases from V and 0 bases from J, with 11 bases between. CDR1 and CDR2 from the germline V gene are SGDLS and YYNGEE. The CDR3 loop spans 15 amino acids. Written as DNA, the CDR3 is TGTGCCAGCAGCGCCGGTGTGCGAAGCACAGATACGCAGTATTTT. Translating gives CASSAGVRSTDTQYF.